These T cell receptor beta chains were read from a single sample in a study of blood T cell repertoires in COVID-19. TCRdb's table, derived via immunoSEQ multiplex PCR, lists solely in-frame clones and lacks some. The sample comprises 300,000 to 450,000 clones, roughly 90% of which are singletons, and approximately 0.99% rests with the top ten. The material sequenced was PBMCs or T cells enriched from blood (not recorded which). All receptors come from a young woman who had recovered from COVID-19. Both conserved end residues are part of each CDR3. A D gene is named only where the DNA matches it firmly. Expanded clones get a size class; other rows say once, few or many, or leave the size out.

V,size,J,D,DNA,CDR3
TRBV27,few,TRBJ2-7,TRBD1,TGTGCCAGCAGTTTAACAGGGGTCCTCTCCTACGAGCAGTACTTC,CASSLTGVLSYEQYF
TRBV28,-,TRBJ1-5,-,TGTGCCAGCAGGCTGAGACCGACAGGAGGTCGCAATCAGCCCCAGCATTTT,CASRLRPTGGRNQPQHF
TRBV29-1,-,TRBJ1-2,TRBD1,TGCAGCGTTGAAGGGACAGGGGGCAACTATGGCTACACCTTC,CSVEGTGGNYGYTF
TRBV2,-,TRBJ1-6,-,TGTGCCAGCAGTAGGAGTGACTCCTATAATTCACCCCTCCACTTT,CASSRSDSYNSPLHF
TRBV6-2/TRBV6-3,-,TRBJ2-7,-,TGTGCCAGCAGTTATTCCCTCACCGACAGGCGCACCTACGAGCAGTACTTC,CASSYSLTDRRTYEQYF
TRBV5-4,-,TRBJ2-3,-,TGTGCCAGCAGCTTAGGGGACAACACAGATACGCAGTATTTT,CASSLGDNTDTQYF
TRBV19,-,TRBJ2-3,TRBD2,TGTGCCAGTAGTATAGCCAGGGGTAATGGGTTGACTAGCGGGAAAGGAACAGATACGCAGTATTTT,CASSIARGNGLTSGKGTDTQYF
TRBV24-1,-,TRBJ2-3,TRBD2,TGTGCCACCAGTGGATCGGCGGGGGGGACAAACACAGATACGCAGTATTTT,CATSGSAGGTNTDTQYF
TRBV6-5,-,TRBJ2-3,-,TGTGCCAGCAGTTACTCTAGCGCTAGCACAGATACGCAGTATTTT,CASSYSSASTDTQYF
TRBV4-2,-,TRBJ2-3,TRBD2,TGTGCCAGCAGCCAACATACTAGCGGGGGGCTTCCTACTGATACGCAGTATTTT,CASSQHTSGGLPTDTQYF
TRBV28,-,TRBJ2-2,-,TGTGCCAGCAGTTTCACTCCCCAGGGATGGTATGACACCGGGGAGCTGTTTTTT,CASSFTPQGWYDTGELFF
TRBV24-1,once,TRBJ2-7,-,TGTGCCACGCCTTCGTGGGGAGGGTACTTC,CATPSWGGYF
TRBV7-9,-,TRBJ1-2,-,TGTGCCAGCAGCTTGTATAAGGGGGGGATCAAAGATGGCTACACCTTC,CASSLYKGGIKDGYTF
TRBV2,once,TRBJ1-5,-,TGTGCCAGCAGTAACGGACAGTTCAATCAGCCCCAGCATTTT,CASSNGQFNQPQHF
TRBV11-2,-,TRBJ2-3,TRBD2,TGTGCCAGCAGCCGCCTAGCGGGGAAGGGGACAGATACGCAGTATTTT,CASSRLAGKGTDTQYF
TRBV27,-,TRBJ1-1,-,TGTGCCAGCAGTTTAAGTCGGGGAGATTTGAACACTGAAGCTTTCTTT,CASSLSRGDLNTEAFF
TRBV6-5,-,TRBJ1-6,TRBD1,TGTGCCAGCACGGGACAGGGGGTCTCACCCCTCCACTTT,CASTGQGVSPLHF
TRBV11-2,-,TRBJ2-7,TRBD1,TGTGCCACTACGAATGGACAGGGTAATCACGAGCAGTACTTC,CATTNGQGNHEQYF
TRBV7-8,-,TRBJ1-1,-,TGTGCCAGCACCCACCCCAACAGGGACGAAGCTTTCTTT,CASTHPNRDEAFF
TRBV19,-,TRBJ2-1,-,TGTGCCAGCTCCAATGGGCCGATCCAGTACAATGAGCAGTTCTTC,CASSNGPIQYNEQFF
TRBV7-6,-,TRBJ2-3,TRBD1,TGTGCCAGCAGCGTGGGACAGGGGCGAGGCACAGATACGCAGTATTTT,CASSVGQGRGTDTQYF
TRBV29-1,once,TRBJ2-3,-,TGCAGCGCCCATAGACAGGGACTGACAGATACGCAGTATTTT,CSAHRQGLTDTQYF
TRBV18,-,TRBJ2-3,TRBD1,TGTGCCAGCTCACTACGGGACAGGGGGTTCTACCGCACAGATACGCAGTATTTT,CASSLRDRGFYRTDTQYF
TRBV28,once,TRBJ2-5,TRBD1,TGTGCCAGCAGTTCAATCGACAGGGCGGCAGAGACCCAGTACTTC,CASSSIDRAAETQYF
TRBV3-1/TRBV3-2,few,TRBJ1-6,TRBD1,TGTGCCAGCAGGCCAGGGGGTATTTTCGGGGGTAATTCACCCCTCCACTTT,CASRPGGIFGGNSPLHF
TRBV19,-,TRBJ2-3,-,TGTGCCAGTAGTTCCCGACTAGGTCTTAGAACAGATACGCAGTATTTT,CASSSRLGLRTDTQYF
TRBV6-5,-,TRBJ2-1,-,TGTGCCAGCAGCCACTCTTACGGGAATGAGCAGTTCTTC,CASSHSYGNEQFF
TRBV18,-,TRBJ1-1,-,TGTGCCAGCTCACCACAGGGGGGGGACACTGAAGCTTTCTTT,CASSPQGGDTEAFF
TRBV6-5,-,TRBJ1-1,-,TGTGCCAGCAGTTACTTGTCAGTCGGGGTTAACACTGAAGCTTTCTTT,CASSYLSVGVNTEAFF